The present TCR beta chain was sequenced within a study of radiotherapy plus CTLA-4 blockade in lung cancer. Focal radiation plus CTLA-4 blockade with ipilimumab was given to patients with chemo-refractory metastatic non-small-cell lung cancer. Notes on the study in general: Expansion in blood of tumor-derived TCR clones was seen after radiotherapy plus ipilimumab.

Regarding this clone: Its antigen is not identified.

Profiled with immunoSEQ multiplex PCR; TCRdb holds only in-frame clones, not every one. This sample has approximately 52,000 clones, with roughly three quarters found just once. This CDR3 has 14 residues. The ends were cut back, 2 bases at V and 2 bases at J, with 10 bases in the middle. Germline values: CDR1 GTSNPN, CDR2 SVGIG (reference sequence). The sample consisted of peripheral blood, taken from a patient treated with radiotherapy plus ipilimumab. V usage is TRBV30 and J usage is TRBJ1-5; no firm D call. This TCR derives from a human donor with non-small cell lung cancer who had a complete response to radiotherapy plus ipilimumab. The CDR3 DNA is TGTGCCTGGAGTAGAGCCTCGGGCAATCAGCCCCAGCATTTT. It translates to CAWSRASGNQPQHF.